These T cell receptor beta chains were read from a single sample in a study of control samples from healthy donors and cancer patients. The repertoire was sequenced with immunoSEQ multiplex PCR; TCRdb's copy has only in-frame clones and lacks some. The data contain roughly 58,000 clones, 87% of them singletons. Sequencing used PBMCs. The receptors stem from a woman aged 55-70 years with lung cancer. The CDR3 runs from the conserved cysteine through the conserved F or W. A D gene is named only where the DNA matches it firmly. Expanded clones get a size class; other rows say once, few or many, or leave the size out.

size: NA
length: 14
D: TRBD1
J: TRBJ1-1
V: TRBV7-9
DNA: TGTGCCAGCAGCTTGAACAGGGGTAACACTGAAGCTTTCTTT
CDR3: CASSLNRGNTEAFF

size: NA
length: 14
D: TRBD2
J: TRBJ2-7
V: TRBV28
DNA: TGTGCCAGCAGTTCTAGCGGGGTTACCTACGAGCAGTACTTC
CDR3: CASSSSGVTYEQYF

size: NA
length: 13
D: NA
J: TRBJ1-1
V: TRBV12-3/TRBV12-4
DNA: TGTGCCAGCAGTTTAACCAGGAACACTGAAGCTTTCTTT
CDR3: CASSLTRNTEAFF

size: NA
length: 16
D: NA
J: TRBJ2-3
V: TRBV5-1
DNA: TGCGCCAGCAGCTTGGCCCGAGGGGGATCCACAGATACGCAGTATTTT
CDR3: CASSLARGGSTDTQYF

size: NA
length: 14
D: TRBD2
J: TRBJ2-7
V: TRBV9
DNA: TGTGCCAGCAGCGTAGTAAGCGCGGGAGGCCGGATGTACTTC
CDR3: CASSVVSAGGRMYF

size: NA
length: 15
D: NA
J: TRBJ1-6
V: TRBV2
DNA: TGTGCCAGCAGTTTGTCTTACGGGGATAATTCACCCCTCCACTTT
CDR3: CASSLSYGDNSPLHF

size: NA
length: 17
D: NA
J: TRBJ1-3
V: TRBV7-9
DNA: TGTGCCAGCAGCTTAGTGCCTGGGGCAGGCTCTGGAAACACCATATATTTT
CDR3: CASSLVPGAGSGNTIYF

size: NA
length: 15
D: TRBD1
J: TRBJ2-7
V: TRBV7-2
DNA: TGTGCCAGCAGCGCCCCGGACAGGGTCGTCAACGAGCAGTACTTC
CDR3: CASSAPDRVVNEQYF

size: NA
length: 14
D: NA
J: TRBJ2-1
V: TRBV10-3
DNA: TGTGCCATCACCCCGGACCTTGAGGGGAATGAGCAGTTCTTC
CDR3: CAITPDLEGNEQFF

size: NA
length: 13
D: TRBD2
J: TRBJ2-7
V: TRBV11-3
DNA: TGTGCCAGCAGCGCAGGGACTAGCAACGAGCAGTACTTC
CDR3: CASSAGTSNEQYF

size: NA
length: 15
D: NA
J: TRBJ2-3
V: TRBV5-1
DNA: TGCGCCAGCAGCTCCTTCCTGGGGGACACAGATACGCAGTATTTT
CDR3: CASSSFLGDTDTQYF

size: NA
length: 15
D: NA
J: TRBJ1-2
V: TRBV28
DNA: TGTGCCAGCACCGATATCCGAGGGGGGGACTATGGCTACACCTTC
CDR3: CASTDIRGGDYGYTF

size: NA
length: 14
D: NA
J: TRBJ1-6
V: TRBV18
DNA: TGTGCCAGCTCCCCGGGTCCCAATAATTCACCCCTCCACTTT
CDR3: CASSPGPNNSPLHF

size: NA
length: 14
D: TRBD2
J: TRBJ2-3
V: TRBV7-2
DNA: TGTGCCAGCAGCTTAGGTAGCGGGAAGGATACGCAGTATTTT
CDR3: CASSLGSGKDTQYF

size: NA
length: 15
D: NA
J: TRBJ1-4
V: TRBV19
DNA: TGTGCCAGTAGTATTAATGTCGCAGGGTATGAAAAACTGTTTTTT
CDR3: CASSINVAGYEKLFF

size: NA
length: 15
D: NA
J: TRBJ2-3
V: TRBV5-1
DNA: TGCGCCAGCAGTAGATGGGCTAGCACCACAGATACGCAGTATTTT
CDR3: CASSRWASTTDTQYF

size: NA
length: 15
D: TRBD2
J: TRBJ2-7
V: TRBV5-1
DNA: TGCGCCAGCAGCTTGGGGGCGGGAGAAACCTACGAGCAGTACTTC
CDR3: CASSLGAGETYEQYF

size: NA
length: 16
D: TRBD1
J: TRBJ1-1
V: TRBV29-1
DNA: TGCAGCGTTGAAGATCCGGGAGGGGGCATGAACACTGAAGCTTTCTTT
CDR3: CSVEDPGGGMNTEAFF

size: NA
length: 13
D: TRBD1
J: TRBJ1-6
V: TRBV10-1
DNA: TGCGCCATCCGACAGAGGGGGCATTCACCCCTCCACTTT
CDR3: CAIRQRGHSPLHF

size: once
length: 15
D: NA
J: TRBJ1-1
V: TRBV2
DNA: TGTGCCAGCAGCTTACAGGGCCCTGCGGCCACTGAAGCTTTCTTT
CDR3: CASSLQGPAATEAFF

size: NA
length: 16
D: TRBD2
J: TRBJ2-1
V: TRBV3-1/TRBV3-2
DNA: TGTGCCAGCAGCCGGCAATCTAGCGGGGGTTACAATGAGCAGTTCTTC
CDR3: CASSRQSSGGYNEQFF

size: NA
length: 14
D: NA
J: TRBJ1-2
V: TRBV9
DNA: TGTGCCAGCAGCCCCCAAATGGGGACCTATGGCTACACCTTC
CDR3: CASSPQMGTYGYTF

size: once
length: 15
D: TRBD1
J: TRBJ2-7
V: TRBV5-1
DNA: TGCGCCAGCAGCTTGGGCCCGGGACAGGGTAACGAGCAGTACTTC
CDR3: CASSLGPGQGNEQYF

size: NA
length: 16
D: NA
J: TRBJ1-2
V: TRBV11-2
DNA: TGTGCCAGCAGCTTAGGCCCGGGGCGACCTAACTATGGCTACACCTTC
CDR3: CASSLGPGRPNYGYTF

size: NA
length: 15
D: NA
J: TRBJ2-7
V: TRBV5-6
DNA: TGTGCCAGCAGCTACGGGGGACCCTCATGGGACGAGCAGTACTTC
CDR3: CASSYGGPSWDEQYF

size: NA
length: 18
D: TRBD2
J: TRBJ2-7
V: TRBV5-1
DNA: TGCGCCAGCAGCTTGCTCCCCTCTCTAGCGGGAGCATCTGGAGAGCAGTACTTC
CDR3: CASSLLPSLAGASGEQYF

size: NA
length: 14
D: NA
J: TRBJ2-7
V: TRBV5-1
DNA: TGCGCCAGCAGCTTGAGTCCCACGTCCTACGAGCAGTACTTC
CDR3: CASSLSPTSYEQYF

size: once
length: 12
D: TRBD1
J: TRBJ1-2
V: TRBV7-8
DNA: TGTGCCAGCAGCTTAACAGGGGGCGGCTACACCTTC
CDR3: CASSLTGGGYTF

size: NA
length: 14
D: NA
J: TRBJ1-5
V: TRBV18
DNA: TGTGCCAGCTCACCGTTATCTAGAGCTCAGCCCCAGCATTTT
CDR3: CASSPLSRAQPQHF

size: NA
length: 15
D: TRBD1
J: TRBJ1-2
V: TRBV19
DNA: TGTGCCAGTAGTGCCCCAACAGGGGGCAACTATGGCTACACCTTC
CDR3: CASSAPTGGNYGYTF

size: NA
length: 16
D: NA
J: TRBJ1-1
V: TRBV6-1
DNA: TGTGCCAGCAGTGAAGGTGGGGGGATCCTTAGCACTGAAGCTTTCTTT
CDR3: CASSEGGGILSTEAFF

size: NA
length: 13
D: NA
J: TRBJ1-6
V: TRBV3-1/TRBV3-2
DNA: TGTGCCAGCAGCCAAGACCTTGCGATGACCCTCCACTTT
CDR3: CASSQDLAMTLHF

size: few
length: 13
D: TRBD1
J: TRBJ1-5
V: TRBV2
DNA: TGTGCCAGCAGTAGGGACAGGGAACAGCCCCAGCATTTT
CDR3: CASSRDREQPQHF

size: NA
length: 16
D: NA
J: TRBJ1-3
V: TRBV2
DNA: TGTGCCAGCAGTTCGGGAAGCCACCGCTCTGGAAACACCATATATTTT
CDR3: CASSSGSHRSGNTIYF

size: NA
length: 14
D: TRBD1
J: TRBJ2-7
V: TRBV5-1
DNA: TGCGCCAGCAGCTTGAGAACAGGGGCCTACGAGCAGTACTTC
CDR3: CASSLRTGAYEQYF

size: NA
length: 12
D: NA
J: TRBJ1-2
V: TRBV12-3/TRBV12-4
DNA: TGTGTCAGCAGTTCATCCCTATATGGCTACACCTTC
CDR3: CVSSSSLYGYTF

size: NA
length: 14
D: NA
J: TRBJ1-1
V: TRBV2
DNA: TGTGCCAGCATCCCGGGGGGCCCGAACACTGAAGCTTTCTTT
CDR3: CASIPGGPNTEAFF

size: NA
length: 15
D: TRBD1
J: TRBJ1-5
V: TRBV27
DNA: TGTGCCAGCAGCCCTGGGACAGGGTTCAATCAGCCCCAGCATTTT
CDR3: CASSPGTGFNQPQHF

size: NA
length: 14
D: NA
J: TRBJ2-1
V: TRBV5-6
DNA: TGTGCCAGCAGCTTTAGTTTCCCCGTCAATGAGCAGTTCTTC
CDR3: CASSFSFPVNEQFF

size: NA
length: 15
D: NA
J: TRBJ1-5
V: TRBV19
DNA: TGTGCCAGTATTCCGACCCGGGGGTACAATCAGCCCCAGCATTTT
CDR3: CASIPTRGYNQPQHF

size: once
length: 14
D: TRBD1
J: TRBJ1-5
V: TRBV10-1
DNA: TGCGCCAGGGCTTACAGGGGTGGCAATCAGCCCCAGCATTTT
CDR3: CARAYRGGNQPQHF

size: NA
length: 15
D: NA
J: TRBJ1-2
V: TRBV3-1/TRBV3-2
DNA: TGTGCCAGCAGCCAAGATGGGGGGGGCGGCTATGGCTACACCTTC
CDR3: CASSQDGGGGYGYTF

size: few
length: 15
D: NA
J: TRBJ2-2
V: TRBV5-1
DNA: TGCGCCAGCAGCTTGGTTGTCGGTACCACCGGGGAGCTGTTTTTT
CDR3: CASSLVVGTTGELFF

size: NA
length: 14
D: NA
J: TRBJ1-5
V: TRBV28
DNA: TGTGCCAGCACCGGTACTTATAGCAATCAGCCCCAGCATTTT
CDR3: CASTGTYSNQPQHF

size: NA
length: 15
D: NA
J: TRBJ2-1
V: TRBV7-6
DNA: TGTGCCAGCAGCTTGGGGGGCTCACCCTACAATGAGCAGTTCTTC
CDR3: CASSLGGSPYNEQFF

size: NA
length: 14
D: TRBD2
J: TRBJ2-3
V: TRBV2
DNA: TGTGCCAGCAGTGCCACTAGCGGTGGTGATACGCAGTATTTT
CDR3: CASSATSGGDTQYF